The clone carrying this T cell receptor (beta chain) came up a few times. Its antigen is unidentified. Cultured CD4+ T-cell DNA underwent Oncomine TCR Beta short-read sequencing. TCRdb reanalysed the PCR reads using MiXCR and keeps one entry per CDR3 protein. Of 8,500 to 14,000 distinct CDR3 sequences in the sample, around 58% were seen once. Described treatment: roughly 11-day PBMC culture with coronavirus spike peptide pools or control peptides (ViraFEST assay). The source of the sample is a study of vaccination and CD4 T cells after COVID-19. Study in general: In the convalescent cohort, there were six males and four females, two of them Hispanic. Findings and limits, study-wide: In convalescent patients, a median roughly 84% of post-vaccine SARS-CoV-2-reactive clones appeared only after vaccination. The median count of SARS-CoV-2-reactive clonotypes rose from around 21 to 38, not significantly.

The specimen sequenced was CD4+ T cells from blood, cultured in vitro. This sequence was found in a human donor who had recovered from COVID-19.

CDR3 sequence: CASSKEAEVGPQHF. CDR3 coding DNA: TGTGCCAGTAGCAAAGAGGCGGAGGTGGGGCCCCAGCATTTT. The genes are TRBV19 and TRBJ1-5; D not certain. Trimming cost V 6 bases and J 9 bases, with 18 bases left between them. Germline assignment: CDR1 LNHDA and CDR2 SQIVND (reference sequence). This CDR3 spans 14 amino acids.